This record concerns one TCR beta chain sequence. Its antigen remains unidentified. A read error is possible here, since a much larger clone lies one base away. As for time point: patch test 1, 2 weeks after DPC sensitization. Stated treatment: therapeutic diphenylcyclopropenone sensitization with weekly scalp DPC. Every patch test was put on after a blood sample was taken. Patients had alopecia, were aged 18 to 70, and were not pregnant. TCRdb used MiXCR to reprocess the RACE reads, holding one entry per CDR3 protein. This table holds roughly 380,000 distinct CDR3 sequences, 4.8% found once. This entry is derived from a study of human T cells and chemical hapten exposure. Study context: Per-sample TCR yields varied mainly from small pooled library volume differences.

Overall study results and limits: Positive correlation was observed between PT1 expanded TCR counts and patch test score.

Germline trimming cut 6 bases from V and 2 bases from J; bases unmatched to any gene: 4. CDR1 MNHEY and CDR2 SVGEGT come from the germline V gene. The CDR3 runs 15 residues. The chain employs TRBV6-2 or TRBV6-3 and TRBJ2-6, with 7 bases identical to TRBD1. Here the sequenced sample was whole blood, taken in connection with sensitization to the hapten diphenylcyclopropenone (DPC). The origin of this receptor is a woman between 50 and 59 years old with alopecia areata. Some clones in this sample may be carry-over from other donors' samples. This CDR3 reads CASSKGGTGANVLTF. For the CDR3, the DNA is TGTGCCAGCAGCAAAGGGGGCACTGGGGCCAACGTCCTGACTTTC.